This T cell receptor beta chain derives from a study of T cell changes during pregnancy in multiple sclerosis (dated by TCRdb to between 2017 and 2020). Notes on the research overall: The study examined how the T cell repertoire changed over the course of pregnancy in women with multiple sclerosis.

On this clone: There is no known antigen for this receptor. No clone much larger than this one lies a single base away; base qualities are absent.

Library preparation employed the immunoSEQ multiplex PCR assay. TCRdb stores this immuneACCESS table with in-frame sequences only. Part of the clones is absent; in the studies checked, under half of the shortfall reflects unresolved V genes, and no reason is known for the rest. Across this sample there are around 40,000 clones, with about 92% seen only once. More than 5% of the sample is taken by the ten largest. From its cysteine to its phenylalanine, the CDR3 spans 15 amino acids. This entry keeps only the CDR3 DNA: 45 bases, framed from base 1. CDR1 and CDR2 are read off the germline V gene as SGHTA and FQGNSA. Germline trimming amounts to 4 bases on V and 4 bases on J, with 8 as the count of junction bases outside the gene matches.

Recombination connected TRBV7-2 to TRBJ2-7, with 9 bases in between that match TRBD2. This specimen was CD8+ T cells from peripheral blood mononuclear cells, taken in the third trimester of pregnancy. The receptor's source is a female donor with multiple sclerosis, enrolled in a pregnancy study. The CDR3 here reads CASSWGGRAGYEQYF. The DNA sequence is TGTGCCAGCAGCTGGGGCGGGAGGGCCGGATACGAGCAGTACTTC.